The next 6 T cell receptor beta chains were all read from a single sample in a study of OX40 agonist ivuxolimab in advanced cancers. The table came from immunoSEQ multiplex PCR; TCRdb's copy has only in-frame clones and leaves some out. The table records around 50,000 clones, over 75% of them present only once. Sequenced material: CD4+ or CD8+ T cells sorted from blood, taken in a trial of the OX40 agonist ivuxolimab. Receptor source: an adult with an advanced solid tumor such as melanoma, head and neck, liver or kidney cancer.

The chain employs TRBV13 and TRBJ1-1; unclear D gene. This CDR3 spans 15 amino acids. Germline V gives CDR1 PRHDT, CDR2 FYEKMQ (reference sequence). V gave up 5 bases and J gave up 4 bases, with 17 bases separating them. CDR3 loop: CASSPQGLLATEAFF. The CDR3 DNA reads as TGTGCCAGCAGCCCGCAAGGACTTCTAGCCACTGAAGCTTTCTTT.

The gene calls are TRBV7-3 and TRBJ2-1; 10 nucleotides match TRBD1. Germline V gene data show CDR1 as SGHTA and CDR2 as FQGTGA. With 2 bases clipped from V and 3 bases from J, the junction kept 4 bases outside the gene matches. This CDR3 has 16 amino acids. CDR3 protein: CASSLRRTGGYNEQFF. CDR3 sequence (DNA): TGTGCCAGCAGCTTACGTAGGACAGGGGGCTACAATGAGCAGTTCTTC. Looking up the rest from reference TRBV7-3 and TRBJ2-1 gives the full variable domain: GAGVSQTPSNKVTEKGKYVELRCDPISGHTALYWYRQSLGQGPEFLIYFQGTGAADDSGLPNDRFFAVRPEGSVSTLKIQRTERGDSAVYLCASSLRRTGGYNEQFFGPGTRLTVL.

This clone is categorized as medium-sized. The genes are TRBV5-4 and TRBJ1-1; D is unresolved. Trimming shortened V by 6 bases and J by 3 bases, and 9 bases separated the two germline ends. Germline assignment: CDR1 SGHNT and CDR2 YYREEE (reference sequence). CDR3 size: 12 residues. CDR3 nucleotide sequence: TGTGCCAGCAAGCGGTTTGACACTGAAGCTTTCTTT. It codes for CASKRFDTEAFF. Together with reference TRBV5-4 and TRBJ1-1, the CDR3 gives the full variable domain: ETGVTQSPTHLIKTRGQQVTLRCSSQSGHNTVSWYQQALGQGPQFIFQYYREEENGRGNFPPRFSGLQFPNYSSELNVNALELDDSALYLCASKRFDTEAFFGQGTRLTVV.

The rearrangement joins TRBV10-1 to TRBJ2-7; 7 nucleotides match TRBD1. Trimming took 7 bases from V and 5 from J; bases not matched to a gene: 2. The germline V gene has CDR1 WNHNN and CDR2 SYGVQD (reference sequence). This CDR3 spans 11 amino acids. The CDR3 here is CASNDRDEQYF. CDR3 coding DNA: TGCGCCAGCAATGACAGGGACGAGCAGTACTTC.

This sequence joins TRBV7-2 and TRBJ2-2, with 10 nucleotides matching TRBD2. Germline lookup yields CDR1 SGHTA and CDR2 FQGNSA. Trimming at V came to 4 bases and at J to 7 bases, leaving 12 bases not matched to a gene. The CDR3 consists of 17 residues. The CDR3: CASSSRPTSGDYGELFF. CDR3 bases: TGTGCCAGCAGCTCCCGCCCAACTAGCGGGGATTACGGGGAGCTGTTTTTT.

V and J are TRBV19 and TRBJ1-3; TRBD1 is a possible D gene (5 bases). V lost 7 bases and J lost 3, with 19 bases in between. There are 16 residues in the CDR3. The germline V gene encodes CDR1 LNHDA and CDR2 SQIVND (reference sequence). CDR3 in amino acids: CASNQGRASYGNTIYF. The CDR3 DNA reads as TGTGCCAGTAACCAGGGAAGGGCCTCTTATGGAAACACCATATATTTT.